This T cell receptor (beta chain) was sequenced in a study of TIL therapy for anti-PD-1-resistant metastatic lung cancer. Specified time point: pre-treatment sample, taken before nivolumab and TIL therapy. Pleural nodules or supraclavicular lymph nodes made up most of the excised metastases sampled. Tumor harvest preceded PD-1/PD-L1 blockade, followed by nivolumab treatment. This was the immunoSEQ v3 assay. Measured with immunoSEQ multiplex PCR; TCRdb has only the in-frame clones, and not every one. The sample yields about 48,000 clones, roughly 70% seen once. The V and J ends lost 1 base and 2 bases, in that order; junction bases with no gene match: 3. The V gene's germline CDR1 is KGHSH and CDR2 LQKENI. This CDR3 region has 15 residues.

This chain uses TRBV18 with TRBJ1-2; 8 bases are a match to TRBD1. The sample here was tumor tissue, taken at baseline. The source is a person between 25 and 80 years old with non-small cell lung cancer. The CDR3 DNA follows: TGTGCCAGCTCACCACGGTCAGGGGGCAACTATGGCTACACCTTC. Protein sequence: CASSPRSGGNYGYTF.